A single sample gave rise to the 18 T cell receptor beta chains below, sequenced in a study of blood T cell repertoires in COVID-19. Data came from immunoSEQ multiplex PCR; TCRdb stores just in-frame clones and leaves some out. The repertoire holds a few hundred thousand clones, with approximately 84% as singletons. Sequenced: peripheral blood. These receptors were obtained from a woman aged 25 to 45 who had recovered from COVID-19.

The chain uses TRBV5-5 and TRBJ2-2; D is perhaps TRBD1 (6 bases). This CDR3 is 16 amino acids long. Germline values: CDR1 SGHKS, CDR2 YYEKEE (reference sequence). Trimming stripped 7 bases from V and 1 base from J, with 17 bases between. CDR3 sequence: CASQTAGQKNTGELFF. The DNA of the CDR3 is TGTGCCAGCCAGACAGCCGGACAGAAGAACACCGGGGAGCTGTTTTTT.

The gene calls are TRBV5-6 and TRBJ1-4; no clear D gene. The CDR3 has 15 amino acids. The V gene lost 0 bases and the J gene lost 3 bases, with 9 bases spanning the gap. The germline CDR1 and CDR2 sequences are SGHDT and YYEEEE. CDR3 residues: CASSLGAAANEKLFF. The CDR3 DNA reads TGTGCCAGCAGCTTGGGGGCCGCTGCTAATGAAAAACTGTTTTTT.

The CDR3 loop is CASSRDLAVNEQFF. The CDR3 DNA sequence: TGTGCCAGCAGCCGGGATCTAGCGGTGAATGAGCAGTTCTTC. This sequence joins TRBV7-9 and TRBJ2-1, with 7 positions matching TRBD2. CDR1 is SEHNR, CDR2 FQNEAQ, per germline (reference sequence). This CDR3 has 14 residues. J gave up 7 bases and V 5 bases, and 8 bases lay outside the gene matches.

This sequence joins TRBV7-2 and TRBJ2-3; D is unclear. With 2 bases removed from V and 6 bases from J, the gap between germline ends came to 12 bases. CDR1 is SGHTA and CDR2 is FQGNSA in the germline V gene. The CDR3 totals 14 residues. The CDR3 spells CASSLLPPPDTQYF. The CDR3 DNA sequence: TGTGCCAGCAGCTTACTCCCCCCTCCGGATACGCAGTATTTT.

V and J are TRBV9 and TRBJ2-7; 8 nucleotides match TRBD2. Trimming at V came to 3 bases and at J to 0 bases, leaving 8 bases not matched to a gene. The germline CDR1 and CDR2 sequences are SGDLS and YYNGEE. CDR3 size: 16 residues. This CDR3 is CASSGGGSGSSYEQYF. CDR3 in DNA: TGTGCCAGCAGCGGCGGTGGGAGCGGGAGCTCCTACGAGCAGTACTTC.

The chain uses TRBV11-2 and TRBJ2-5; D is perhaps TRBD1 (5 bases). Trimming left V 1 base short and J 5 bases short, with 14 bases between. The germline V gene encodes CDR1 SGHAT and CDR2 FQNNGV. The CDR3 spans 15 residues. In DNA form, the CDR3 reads TGTGCCAGCAGCTTAGTAAGGGGAATGGATGAGACCCAGTACTTC. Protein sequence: CASSLVRGMDETQYF.

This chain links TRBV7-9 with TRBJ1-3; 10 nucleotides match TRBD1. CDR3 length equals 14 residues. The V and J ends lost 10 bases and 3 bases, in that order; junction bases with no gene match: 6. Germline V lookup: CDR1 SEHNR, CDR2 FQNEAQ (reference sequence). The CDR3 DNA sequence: TGTGCCACGAGACAGGGGGCAGTTGGAAACACCATATATTTT. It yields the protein CATRQGAVGNTIYF. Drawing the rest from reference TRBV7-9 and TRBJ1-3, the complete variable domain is DTGVSQNPRHKITKRGQNVTFRCDPISEHNRLYWYRQTLGQGPEFLTYFQNEAQLEKSRLLSDRFSAERPKGSFSTLEIQRTEQGDSAMYLCATRQGAVGNTIYFGEGSWLTVV.

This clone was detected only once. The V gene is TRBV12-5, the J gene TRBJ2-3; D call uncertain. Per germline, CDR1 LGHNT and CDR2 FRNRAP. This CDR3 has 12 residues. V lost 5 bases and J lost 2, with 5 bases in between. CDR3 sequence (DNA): TGTGCTAGTGGTCAGGACACAGATACGCAGTATTTT. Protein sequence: CASGQDTDTQYF. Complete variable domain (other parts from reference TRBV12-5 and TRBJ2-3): DARVTQTPRHKVTEMGQEVTMRCQPILGHNTVFWYRQTMMQGLELLAYFRNRAPLDDSGMPKDRFSAEMPDATLATLKIQPSEPRDSAVYFCASGQDTDTQYFGPGTRLTVL.

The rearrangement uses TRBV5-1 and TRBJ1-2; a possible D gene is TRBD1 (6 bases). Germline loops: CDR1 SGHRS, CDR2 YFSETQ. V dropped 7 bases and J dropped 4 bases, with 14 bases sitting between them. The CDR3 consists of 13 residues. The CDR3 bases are TGCGCCAGCTCCAGGGACATTAGCTATGGCTACACCTTC. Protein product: CASSRDISYGYTF.

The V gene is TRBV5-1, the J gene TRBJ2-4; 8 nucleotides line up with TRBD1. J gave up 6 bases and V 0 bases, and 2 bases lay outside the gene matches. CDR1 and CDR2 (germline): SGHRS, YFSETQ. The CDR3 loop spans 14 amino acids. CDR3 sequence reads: CASSLEDRVNIQYF. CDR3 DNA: TGCGCCAGCAGCTTGGAGGACAGGGTAAACATTCAGTACTTC.

CDR3 in DNA: TGTGCCAGCAGCTTGGCGGGGATGCTCGGTACGCAGTATTTT. Protein: CASSLAGMLGTQYF. This chain links TRBV7-6 with TRBJ2-3; D is perhaps TRBD2 (6 bases). The CDR3 loop spans 14 amino acids. V was cut by 3 bases and J by 8 bases, with 15 bases left in between. CDR1 and CDR2 from the germline V gene are SGHVS and FNYEAQ.

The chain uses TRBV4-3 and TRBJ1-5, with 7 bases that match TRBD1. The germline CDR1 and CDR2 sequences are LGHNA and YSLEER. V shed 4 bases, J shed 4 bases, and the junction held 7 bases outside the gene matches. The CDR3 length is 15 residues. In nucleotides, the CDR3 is TGCGCCAGCAGCCCCACCAGGGGGAATAATCAGCCCCAGCATTTT. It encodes CASSPTRGNNQPQHF.

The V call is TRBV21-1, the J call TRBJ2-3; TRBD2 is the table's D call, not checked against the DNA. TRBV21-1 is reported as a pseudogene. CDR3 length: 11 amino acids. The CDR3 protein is CASPLAVQQYF. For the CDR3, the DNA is TGTGCCAGCCCACTAGCGGTTCAGCAGTATTTT.

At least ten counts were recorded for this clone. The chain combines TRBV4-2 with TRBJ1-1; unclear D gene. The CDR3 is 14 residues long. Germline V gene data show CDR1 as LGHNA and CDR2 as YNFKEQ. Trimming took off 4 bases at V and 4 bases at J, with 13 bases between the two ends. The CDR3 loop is CASSPSGGSTEAFF. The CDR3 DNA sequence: TGTGCCAGCAGCCCCTCCGGCGGAAGCACTGAAGCTTTCTTT.

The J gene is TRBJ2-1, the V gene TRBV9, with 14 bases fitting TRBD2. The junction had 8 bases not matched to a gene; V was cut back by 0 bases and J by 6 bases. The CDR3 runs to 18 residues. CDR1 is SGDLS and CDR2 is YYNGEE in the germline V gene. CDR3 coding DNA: TGTGCCAGCAGCGTAGAGGGACTAGCGGGAGAGCCAGCCAATGAGCAGTTCTTC. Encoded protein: CASSVEGLAGEPANEQFF.

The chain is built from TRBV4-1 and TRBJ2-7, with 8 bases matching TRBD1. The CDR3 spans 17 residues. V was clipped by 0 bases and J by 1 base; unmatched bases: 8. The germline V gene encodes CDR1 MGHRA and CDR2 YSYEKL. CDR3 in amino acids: CASSQDERTGPSYEQYF. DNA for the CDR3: TGCGCCAGCAGCCAAGACGAGAGGACAGGGCCTTCCTACGAGCAGTACTTC.

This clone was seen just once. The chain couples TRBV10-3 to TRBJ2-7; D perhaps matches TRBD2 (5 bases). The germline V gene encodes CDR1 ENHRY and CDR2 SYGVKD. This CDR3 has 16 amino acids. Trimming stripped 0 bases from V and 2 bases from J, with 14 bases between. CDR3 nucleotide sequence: TGTGCCATCAGTGAGTCGGGCGGACTGGAGACCTACGAGCAGTACTTC. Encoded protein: CAISESGGLETYEQYF.

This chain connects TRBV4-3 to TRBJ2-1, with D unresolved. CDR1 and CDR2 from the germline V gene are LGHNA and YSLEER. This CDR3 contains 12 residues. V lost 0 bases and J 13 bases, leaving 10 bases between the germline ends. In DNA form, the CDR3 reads TGCGCCAGCAGCCAAGAAGGAGAACTCCAGTTCTTC. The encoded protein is CASSQEGELQFF.